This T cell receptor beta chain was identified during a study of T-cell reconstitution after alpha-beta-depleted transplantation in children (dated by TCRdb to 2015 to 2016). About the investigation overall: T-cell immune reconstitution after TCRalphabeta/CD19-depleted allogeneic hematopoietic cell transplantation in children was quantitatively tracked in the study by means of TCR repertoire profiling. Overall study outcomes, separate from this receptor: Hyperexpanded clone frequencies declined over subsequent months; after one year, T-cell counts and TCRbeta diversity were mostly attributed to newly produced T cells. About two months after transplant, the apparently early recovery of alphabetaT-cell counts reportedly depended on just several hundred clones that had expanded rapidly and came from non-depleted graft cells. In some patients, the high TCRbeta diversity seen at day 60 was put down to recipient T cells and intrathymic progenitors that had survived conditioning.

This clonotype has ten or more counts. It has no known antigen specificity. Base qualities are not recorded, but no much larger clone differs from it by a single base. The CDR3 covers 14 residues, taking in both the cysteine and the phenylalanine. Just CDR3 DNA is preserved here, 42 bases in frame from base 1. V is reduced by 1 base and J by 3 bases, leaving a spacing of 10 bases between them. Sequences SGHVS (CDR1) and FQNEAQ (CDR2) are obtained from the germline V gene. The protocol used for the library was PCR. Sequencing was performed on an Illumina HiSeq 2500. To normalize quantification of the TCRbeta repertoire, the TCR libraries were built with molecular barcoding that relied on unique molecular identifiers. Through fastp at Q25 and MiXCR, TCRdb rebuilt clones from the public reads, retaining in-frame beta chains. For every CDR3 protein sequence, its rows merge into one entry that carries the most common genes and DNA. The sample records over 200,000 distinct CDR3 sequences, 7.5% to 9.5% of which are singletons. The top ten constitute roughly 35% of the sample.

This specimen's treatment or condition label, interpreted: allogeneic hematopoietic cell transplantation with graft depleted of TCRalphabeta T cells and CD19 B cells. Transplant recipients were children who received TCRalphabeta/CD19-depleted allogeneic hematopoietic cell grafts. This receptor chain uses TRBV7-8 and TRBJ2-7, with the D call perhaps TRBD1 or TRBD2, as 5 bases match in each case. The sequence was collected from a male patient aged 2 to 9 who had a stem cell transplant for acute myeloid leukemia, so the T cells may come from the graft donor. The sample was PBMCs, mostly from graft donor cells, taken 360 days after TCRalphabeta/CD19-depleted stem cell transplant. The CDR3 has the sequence CASSLEGTDYEQYF. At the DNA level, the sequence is TGTGCCAGCAGCTTAGAGGGGACGGACTACGAGCAGTACTTC.